Sequencing of this TCR beta chain was carried out in a study of human T cells and chemical hapten exposure. Indicated time point: patch test 3, about 24 weeks after DPC sensitization. Treatment denoted: therapeutic diphenylcyclopropenone sensitization with weekly scalp DPC. Donors were 18 to 70-year-old alopecia patients suitable for DPC. The authors extracted total RNA from unfractionated whole blood. Concerning this clonotype itself: Antigen unknown.

Notes on the study in general: With DPC sensitization, TCRs exceeding 1 in 1000 frequency showed no change.

Source study methods: Samples had a median of 95,638 TCRs, ranging roughly 20,000 to 750,000. TCRdb recomputed calls from the RACE reads with MiXCR, one row per CDR3 protein. TCRdb's processing, not the authors', yielded these V and J calls. The repertoire holds about 97,000 distinct CDR3 sequences, with 25% to 35% as singletons. This material consisted of whole blood, taken in connection with sensitization to the hapten diphenylcyclopropenone (DPC). This TCR derives from a middle-aged man with alopecia areata. Some clones in this sample may be carry-over from other donors' samples.

CDR3 coding DNA: TGCAGTGCGATTGTGGGAGGCACTAGCACAGATACGCAGTATTTT. This translates into CSAIVGGTSTDTQYF. J is TRBJ2-3 and V is TRBV20-1; a weak D match, TRBD2 (6 bases). Looked up from germline, CDR1 is DFQATT and CDR2 is SNEGSKA (reference sequence). Trimming shortened V by 6 bases and J by 0 bases, and 16 bases separated the two germline ends. This CDR3 is 15 amino acids long.